These 2 T cell receptor beta chains were sequenced from one sample in a study of cytomegalovirus exposure and HLA in healthy donors. Profiled with immunoSEQ multiplex PCR; TCRdb holds only in-frame clones, not every one. The sample includes 130,000 or so clones, approximately 89% of them seen just once. The sequenced material came from PBMCs. The receptors derive from a man aged 25-40 years in good health and CMV-seronegative.

This clone was observed a single time. V usage is TRBV5-6 and J usage is TRBJ2-2; perhaps TRBD2 as D (6 bases). This CDR3 contains 14 residues. The germline V gene encodes CDR1 SGHDT and CDR2 YYEEEE. V lost 4 bases and J lost 6, with 13 bases in between. The CDR3 DNA follows: TGTGCCAGCAGCGCGGGGAGTTGGGCCGGGGAGCTGTTTTTT. Translated: CASSAGSWAGELFF.

The chain joins TRBV6-5 to TRBJ1-2; 9 bases agree with TRBD1. With 6 bases clipped from V and 2 bases from J, the junction kept 4 bases outside the gene matches. Per germline, CDR1 MNHEY and CDR2 SVGAGI. The CDR3 sequence is 14 residues long. Written as DNA, the CDR3 is TGTGCCAGCAGGCCCGGGACAGGGAACTATGGCTACACCTTC. Translation: CASRPGTGNYGYTF.